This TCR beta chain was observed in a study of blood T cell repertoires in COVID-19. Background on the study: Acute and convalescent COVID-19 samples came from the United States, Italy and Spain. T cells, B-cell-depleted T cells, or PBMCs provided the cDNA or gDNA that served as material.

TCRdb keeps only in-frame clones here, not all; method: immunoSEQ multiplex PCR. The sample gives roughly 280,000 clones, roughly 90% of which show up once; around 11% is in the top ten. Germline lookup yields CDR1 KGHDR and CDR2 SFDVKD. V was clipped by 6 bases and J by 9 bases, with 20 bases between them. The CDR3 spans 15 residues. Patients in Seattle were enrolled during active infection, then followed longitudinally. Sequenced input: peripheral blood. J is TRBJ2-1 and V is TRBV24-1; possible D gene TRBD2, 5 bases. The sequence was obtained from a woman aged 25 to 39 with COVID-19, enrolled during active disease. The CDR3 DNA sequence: TGTGCCACCAGTACTCTAGCCCCTACAATTGGTGAGCAGTTCTTC. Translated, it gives CATSTLAPTIGEQFF.